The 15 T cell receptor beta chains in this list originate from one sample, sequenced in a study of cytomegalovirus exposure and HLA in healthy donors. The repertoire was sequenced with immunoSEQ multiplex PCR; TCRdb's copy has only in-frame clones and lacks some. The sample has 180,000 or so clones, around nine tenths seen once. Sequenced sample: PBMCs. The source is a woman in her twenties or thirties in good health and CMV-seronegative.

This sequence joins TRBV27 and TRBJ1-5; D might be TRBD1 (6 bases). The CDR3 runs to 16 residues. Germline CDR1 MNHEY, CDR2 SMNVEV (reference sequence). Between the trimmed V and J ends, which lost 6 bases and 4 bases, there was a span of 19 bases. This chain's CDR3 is CASSLGRGWGNQPQHF. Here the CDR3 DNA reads TGTGCCAGCAGCTTAGGCAGGGGTTGGGGAAATCAGCCCCAGCATTTT.

CDR3 loop: CASSPNPTGGEVRGYTF. CDR3 nucleotide sequence: TGTGCCAGCTCACCCAACCCAACAGGGGGCGAAGTGCGTGGCTACACCTTC. The chain uses TRBV18 and TRBJ1-2, with 9 bases fitting TRBD1. CDR3 length: 17 amino acids. CDR1 and CDR2 from the germline V gene are KGHSH and LQKENI. V was clipped by 3 bases and J by 7 bases; unmatched bases: 15.

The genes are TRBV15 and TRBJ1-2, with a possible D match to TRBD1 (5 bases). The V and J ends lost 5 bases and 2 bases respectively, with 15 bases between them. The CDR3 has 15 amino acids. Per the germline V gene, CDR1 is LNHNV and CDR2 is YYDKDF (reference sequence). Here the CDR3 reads CATSRQSKGNYGYTF. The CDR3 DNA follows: TGTGCCACCAGCCGACAGAGTAAGGGCAACTATGGCTACACCTTC.

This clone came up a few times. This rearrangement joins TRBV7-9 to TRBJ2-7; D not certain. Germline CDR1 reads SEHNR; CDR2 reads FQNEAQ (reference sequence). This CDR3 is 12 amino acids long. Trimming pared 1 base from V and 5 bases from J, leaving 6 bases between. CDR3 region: CASSLVIDEQYF. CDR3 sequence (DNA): TGTGCCAGCAGCTTAGTGATAGACGAGCAGTACTTC.

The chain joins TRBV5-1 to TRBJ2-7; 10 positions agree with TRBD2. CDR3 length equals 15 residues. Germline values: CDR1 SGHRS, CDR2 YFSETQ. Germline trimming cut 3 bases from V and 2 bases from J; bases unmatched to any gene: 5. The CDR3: CASSWASGGAYEQYF. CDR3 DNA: TGCGCCAGCAGCTGGGCTAGCGGGGGAGCCTACGAGCAGTACTTC.

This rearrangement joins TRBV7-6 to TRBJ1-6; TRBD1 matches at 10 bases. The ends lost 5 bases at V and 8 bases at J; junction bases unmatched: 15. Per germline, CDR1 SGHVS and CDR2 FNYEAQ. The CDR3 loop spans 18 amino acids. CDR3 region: CASSRGLWTGGKDSPLHF. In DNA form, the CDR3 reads TGTGCCAGCAGCCGCGGGCTCTGGACAGGGGGGAAAGATTCACCCCTCCACTTT.

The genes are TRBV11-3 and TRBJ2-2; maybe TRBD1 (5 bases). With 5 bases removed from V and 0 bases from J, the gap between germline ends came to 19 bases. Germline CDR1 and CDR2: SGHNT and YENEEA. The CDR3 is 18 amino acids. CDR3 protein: CASSTSDSTRANTGELFF. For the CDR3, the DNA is TGTGCCAGCAGCACCTCCGACAGTACCCGAGCGAACACCGGGGAGCTGTTTTTT. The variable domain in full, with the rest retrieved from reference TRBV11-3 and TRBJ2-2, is EAGVVQSPRYKIIEKKQPVAFWCNPISGHNTLYWYLQNLGQGPELLIRYENEEAVDDSQLPKDRFSAERLKGVDSTLKIQPAELGDSAVYLCASSTSDSTRANTGELFFGEGSRLTVL.

The CDR3: CASSLTSLSYEQYF. The CDR3 nucleotides read TGTGCCAGCAGCTTGACTAGCCTCTCCTACGAGCAGTACTTC. This rearrangement joins TRBV7-6 to TRBJ2-7; 7 nucleotides agree with TRBD2. The J segment lost 0 bases and the V segment lost 3 bases, leaving 2 bases of the junction unmatched. Germline loops: CDR1 SGHVS, CDR2 FNYEAQ. The CDR3 totals 14 residues.

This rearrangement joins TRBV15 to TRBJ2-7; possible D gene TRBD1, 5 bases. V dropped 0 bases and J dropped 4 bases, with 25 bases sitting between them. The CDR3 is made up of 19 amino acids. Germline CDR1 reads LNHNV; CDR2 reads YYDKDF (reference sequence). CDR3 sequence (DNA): TGTGCCACCAGCAGAGATCTAGACAGCCCGCTACAACCCGCTTACGAGCAGTACTTC. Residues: CATSRDLDSPLQPAYEQYF.

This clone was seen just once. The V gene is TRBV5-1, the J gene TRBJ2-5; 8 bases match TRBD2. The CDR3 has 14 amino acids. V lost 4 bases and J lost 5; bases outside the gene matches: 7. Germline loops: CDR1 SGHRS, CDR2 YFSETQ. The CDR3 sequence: CASSPGTSGETQYF. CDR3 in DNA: TGCGCCAGCAGCCCGGGGACTAGTGGGGAGACCCAGTACTTC.

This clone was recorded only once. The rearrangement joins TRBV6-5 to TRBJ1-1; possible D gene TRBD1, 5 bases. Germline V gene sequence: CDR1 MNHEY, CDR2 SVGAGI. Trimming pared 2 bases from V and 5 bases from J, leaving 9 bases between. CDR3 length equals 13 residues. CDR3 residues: CASSYGGRTEAFF. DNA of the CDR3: TGTGCCAGCAGTTACGGGGGGAGGACTGAAGCTTTCTTT.

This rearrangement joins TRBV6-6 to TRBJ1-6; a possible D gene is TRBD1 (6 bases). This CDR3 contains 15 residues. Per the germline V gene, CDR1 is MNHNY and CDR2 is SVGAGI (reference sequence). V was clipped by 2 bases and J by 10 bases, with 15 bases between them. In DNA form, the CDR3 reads TGTGCCAGCAGTTACCCCGGACAGTCAACATCACCCCTCCACTTT. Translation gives CASSYPGQSTSPLHF.

The CDR3 spells CASSLGFGQSTMATNEKLFF. As DNA, the CDR3 is TGCGCCAGCAGCTTGGGGTTTGGACAGTCAACAATGGCTACTAATGAAAAACTGTTTTTT. The chain links TRBV5-1 to TRBJ1-4, with D possibly being TRBD1 (6 bases). Germline loops: CDR1 SGHRS, CDR2 YFSETQ. V dropped 0 bases and J dropped 2 bases, with 23 bases sitting between them. The CDR3 has 20 residues.

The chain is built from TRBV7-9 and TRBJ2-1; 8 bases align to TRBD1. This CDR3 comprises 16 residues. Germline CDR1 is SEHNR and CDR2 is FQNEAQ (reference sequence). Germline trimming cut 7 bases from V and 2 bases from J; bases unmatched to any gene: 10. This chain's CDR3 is CASNYPGTGAYNEQFF. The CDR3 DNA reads TGTGCCAGCAACTATCCGGGGACAGGCGCCTACAATGAGCAGTTCTTC.

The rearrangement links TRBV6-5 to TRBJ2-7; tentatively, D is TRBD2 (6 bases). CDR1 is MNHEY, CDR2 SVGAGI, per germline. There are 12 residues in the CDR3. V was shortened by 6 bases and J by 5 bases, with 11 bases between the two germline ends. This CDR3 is CASRPTGDEQYF. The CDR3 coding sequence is TGTGCCAGCAGGCCGACGGGGGACGAGCAGTACTTC.